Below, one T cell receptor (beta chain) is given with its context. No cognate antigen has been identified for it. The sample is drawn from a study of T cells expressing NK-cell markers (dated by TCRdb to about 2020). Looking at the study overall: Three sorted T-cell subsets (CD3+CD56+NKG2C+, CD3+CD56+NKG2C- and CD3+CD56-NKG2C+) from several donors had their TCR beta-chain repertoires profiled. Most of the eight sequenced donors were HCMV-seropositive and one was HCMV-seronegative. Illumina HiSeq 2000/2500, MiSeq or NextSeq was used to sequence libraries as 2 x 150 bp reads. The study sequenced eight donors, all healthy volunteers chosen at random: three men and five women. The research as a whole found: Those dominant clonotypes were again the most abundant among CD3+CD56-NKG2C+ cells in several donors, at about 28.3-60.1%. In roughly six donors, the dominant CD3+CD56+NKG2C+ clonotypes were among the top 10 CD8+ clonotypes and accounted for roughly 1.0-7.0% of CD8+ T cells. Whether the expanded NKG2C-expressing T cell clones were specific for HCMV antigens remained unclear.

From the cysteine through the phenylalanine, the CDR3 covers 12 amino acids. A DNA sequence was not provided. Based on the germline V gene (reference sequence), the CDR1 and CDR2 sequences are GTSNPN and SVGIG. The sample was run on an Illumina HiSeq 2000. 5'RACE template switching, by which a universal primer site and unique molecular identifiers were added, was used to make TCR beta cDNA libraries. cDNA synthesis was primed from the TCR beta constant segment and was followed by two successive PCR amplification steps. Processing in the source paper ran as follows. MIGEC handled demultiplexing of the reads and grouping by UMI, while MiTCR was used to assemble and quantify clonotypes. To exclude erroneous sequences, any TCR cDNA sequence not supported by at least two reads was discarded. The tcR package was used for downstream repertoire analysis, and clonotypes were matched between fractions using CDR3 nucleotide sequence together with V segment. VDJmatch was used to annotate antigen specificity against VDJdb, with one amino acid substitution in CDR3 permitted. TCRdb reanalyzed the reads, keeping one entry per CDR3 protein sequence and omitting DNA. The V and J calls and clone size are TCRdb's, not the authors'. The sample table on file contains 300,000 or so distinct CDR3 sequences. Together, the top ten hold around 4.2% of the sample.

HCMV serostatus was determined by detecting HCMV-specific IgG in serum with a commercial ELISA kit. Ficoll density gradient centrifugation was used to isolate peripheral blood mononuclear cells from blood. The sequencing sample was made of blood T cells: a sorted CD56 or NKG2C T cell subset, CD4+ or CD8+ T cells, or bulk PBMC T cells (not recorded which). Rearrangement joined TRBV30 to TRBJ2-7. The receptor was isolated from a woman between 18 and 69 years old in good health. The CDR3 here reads CAWRMDAYEQYF.